This TCR beta chain was recovered during a study of blood T cell repertoires in COVID-19. Study summary: In each case, the material was cDNA or gDNA derived from T cells, B-cell-depleted T cells, or PBMCs.

The germline V gene encodes CDR1 SQVTM and CDR2 ANQGSEA. With 3 bases removed from V and 3 bases from J, the gap between germline ends came to 6 bases. The CDR3 sequence is 11 residues long. Sequencing used immunoSEQ multiplex PCR; TCRdb keeps in-frame clones, though not all of them. The sample holds approximately 380,000 clones, 85% seen once. The specimen sequenced was peripheral blood. The sequence was obtained from a woman aged 18-29 years with acute or convalescent COVID-19. The V call is TRBV29-1, the J call TRBJ2-7, with a tentative D call TRBD2 (5 bases). The CDR3 DNA reads TGCAGCGTTGAGAGGGACTACGAGCAGTACTTC. Its protein is CSVERDYEQYF.